The entry below describes one TCR beta chain. This sample was taken from a study of blood T cell repertoires in COVID-19. Study overall: The analysed material was cDNA or gDNA that came from T cells, B-cell-depleted T cells, or PBMCs.

Per the original methods: The authors estimated nucleated cell counts from reference gene primer amplification. Assay used: immunoSEQ multiplex PCR; TCRdb lists only in-frame clones, some missing. V, J and clone size reflect that table, while D and trimming were determined from the DNA. The table includes nearly 35,000 clones, roughly 92% detected once. V was trimmed by 2 bases and J by 0 bases, leaving 10 bases between them. CDR1 and CDR2 from the germline V gene are WSHSY and SAAADI. CDR3 length: 15 residues. Specimen: peripheral blood. The chain joins TRBV10-2 to TRBJ1-2; the D gene is possibly TRBD1 (6 bases). The clonotype originates from a human donor in a cohort sampled during active COVID-19. The CDR3 region is CASSETGQTNYGYTF. CDR3 DNA sequence: TGCGCCAGCAGTGAGACAGGACAGACTAACTATGGCTACACCTTC.